This T cell receptor beta chain emerged from a study of blood T cell repertoires in COVID-19. Study-wide context: The origin of the acute and convalescent COVID-19 samples was the United States, Italy and Spain. The cDNA or gDNA used as material had been derived from T cells, B-cell-depleted T cells, or PBMCs.

Original data processing: Reference gene primer amplification in the assay estimated nucleated cell counts. Libraries were prepared by immunoSEQ multiplex PCR; TCRdb keeps only in-frame clonotypes and omits some of them. The V and J calls and clone size come from that table; D and trimming were worked out from the DNA. The table shows about 81,000 clones, with more than 75% occurring only once. The germline V gene encodes CDR1 MDHEN and CDR2 SYDVKM. The CDR3 has 12 amino acids. The V and J ends lost 5 bases and 10 bases respectively, with 14 bases between them. This clone was detected once. This sequence originates from a human donor in a cohort sampled during active COVID-19. The sample was peripheral blood. The chain carries TRBV28 and TRBJ2-5; TRBD2 is a possible D gene (5 bases). The CDR3, as DNA: TGTGCCAGCAGTGTCCCTCGTGGGAGCCAGTACTTC. Residues: CASSVPRGSQYF.